A selection of T cell receptor beta chains follows, all from one sample in a study of STAT3 mutations in large granular lymphocyte leukemia. Sequencing used immunoSEQ multiplex PCR; TCRdb keeps in-frame clones, though not all of them. Seen here are about 3,500 clones, 74% observed once, and the top ten hold about 30%. The sequencing sample was made of peripheral blood mononuclear cells. The receptors derive from a man between 60 and 75 years old with T-cell large granular lymphocyte leukemia. Some clones in this sample may be carry-over from other donors' samples. CDR3s include the opening cysteine and the closing phenylalanine or tryptophan. A D gene is named only where the DNA matches it firmly. Part of the rows lack a size; the others show once, few, many or a class for expanded clones.

>TRBJ2-1|TRBD2|-|TRBV5-1
TGCGCCAGCACCCTTCGACTAGCGGGAGAGGTGGAGCAGTTCTTC
CASTLRLAGEVEQFF
>TRBJ2-7|TRBD1|-|TRBV5-1
TGCGCCAGCAGCCTGACAGGGTCCTACGAGCAGTACTTC
CASSLTGSYEQYF
>TRBJ2-7|-|-|TRBV4-1
TGCGCCAGCAGCCAAGATTTGGTTTACGAGCAGTACTTC
CASSQDLVYEQYF
>TRBJ2-1|TRBD2|-|TRBV18
TGTGCCAGCTCACCCCTTAGCGGGACCCATGAGCAGTTCTTC
CASSPLSGTHEQFF
>TRBJ2-7|TRBD1|-|TRBV30
TGTGCCCTACAGGGACAGGTTACCTACGAGCAGTACTTC
CALQGQVTYEQYF
>TRBJ2-5|-|-|TRBV5-5
TGTGCCAGCAGCTCGGACGAGGGCCTGGAGACCCAGTACTTC
CASSSDEGLETQYF
>TRBJ1-2|TRBD1|-|TRBV5-1
TGCGCCAGCAGCACGACAGGGAACTATGGCTACACCTTC
CASSTTGNYGYTF
>TRBJ1-1|-|-|TRBV6-5
TGTGCCAGCAGTTTTTGGGAGTCCACTGAAGCTTTCTTT
CASSFWESTEAFF
>TRBJ2-7|-|-|TRBV6-5
TGTGCCAGCAGTTACTCGACTAGTTCCTACGAGCAGTACTTC
CASSYSTSSYEQYF
>TRBJ2-7|TRBD2|few|TRBV29-1
TGCAGCGCTCCTCGCGGACTAGCGGGAGCCGAGCAGTACTTC
CSAPRGLAGAEQYF
>TRBJ2-1|-|-|TRBV5-1
TGCGCCAGCAGCTTGGTAGGAGACAATGAGCAGTTCTTC
CASSLVGDNEQFF
>TRBJ2-6|-|-|TRBV6-1
TGTGCCAGCAGTGAGGGGCCCCCCTCTGGGGCCAACGTCCTGACTTTC
CASSEGPPSGANVLTF
>TRBJ1-2|-|-|TRBV13
TGTGCCAGCAGTACACAGGGAGGGTTTGGGGGCTACACCTTC
CASSTQGGFGGYTF
>TRBJ1-2|TRBD1|-|TRBV7-9
TGTGCCAGCAGCGCGGGACAGGGACATGGCTACACCTTC
CASSAGQGHGYTF
>TRBJ2-1|-|-|TRBV7-9
TGTGCCAGCACGGCCGGCTCCTACAATGAGCAGTTCTTC
CASTAGSYNEQFF
>TRBJ1-2|TRBD1|-|TRBV30
TGTGCCTGGACCCAACCAGGGGGGCTCGGCTATGGCTACACCTTC
CAWTQPGGLGYGYTF
>TRBJ1-5|TRBD1|few|TRBV27
TGTGCCAGCAGTCCAGGGGGCCGGGGTCAGCCCCAGCATTTT
CASSPGGRGQPQHF
>TRBJ1-3|TRBD1|once|TRBV5-6
TGTGCCAGCAGCTTGGAGGGACAGGGAATAAGAAACACCATATATTTT
CASSLEGQGIRNTIYF
>TRBJ2-1|TRBD2|-|TRBV19
TGTGCCAGTAGCCTACCCTCTAGCGGTCCCTCCTACAATGAGCAGTTCTTC
CASSLPSSGPSYNEQFF
>TRBJ1-2|-|-|TRBV6-5
TGTGCCAGCAGTTACTCGGGGGTTCATGGCTACACCTTC
CASSYSGVHGYTF
>TRBJ2-7|-|-|TRBV29-1
TGCAGCGTTGAAAAATGGGGAGTCGGCGAGCAGTACTTC
CSVEKWGVGEQYF
>TRBJ1-5|-|-|TRBV25-1
TGTGCCAGCAGTGATGGGGACGGGGGGCCCCAGCATTTT
CASSDGDGGPQHF
>TRBJ1-2|-|once|TRBV10-3
TGTGCCATCAGTGACAGTCCAGGGACCACTAACTATGGCTACACCTTC
CAISDSPGTTNYGYTF
>TRBJ1-2|-|large|TRBV7-8
TGTGCCAGCAGCTTGGGGGACGGAGGTCTTAATAATCTCTACACCTTC
CASSLGDGGLNNLYTF
>TRBJ1-3|-|-|TRBV5-1
TGCGCCAGCAGCTTGTCAGGGGCTGGAAACACCATATATTTT
CASSLSGAGNTIYF
>TRBJ1-2|TRBD1|-|TRBV6-5
TGTGCCAGCAGACCGGGACAGGGGGCTTGGGGCTACACCTTC
CASRPGQGAWGYTF
>TRBJ1-1|-|few|TRBV29-1
TGCAGCGTTGAAAGGATATTCACTGAAGCTTTCTTT
CSVERIFTEAFF